The 29 T cell receptor beta chains reported below all come from one sample, sequenced in a study of CD8 T cells in Susac syndrome. RNA amounts of 0.5 to 1 ug underwent reverse transcription with random hexamers. TCRdb recomputed calls from the immunoSEQ multiplex PCR reads with MiXCR, one row per CDR3 protein. Of approximately 130,000 distinct CDR3 sequences detected, around 91% appear once; the ten largest clones hold about 0.25%. Sequences were obtained from CD8+ T cells from PBMCs. All receptors come from a human donor with multiple sclerosis.

V gene TRBV3-1 combines with J gene TRBJ2-5; 11 nucleotides match TRBD2. V was clipped by 7 bases and J by 7 bases; unmatched bases: 11. This CDR3 is 15 amino acids long. Germline CDR1 reads LGHDT; CDR2 reads YNNKEL (reference sequence). The CDR3 DNA sequence: TGTGCCAGCATCGGGGTAGCGGGAGGGCCGTGGACCCAGTACTTC. It yields the protein CASIGVAGGPWTQYF.

The chain recombines TRBV3-1 with TRBJ2-7; D is possibly TRBD1 (5 bases). The CDR3 extends over 13 amino acids. Trimming removed 4 bases from V and 2 bases from J, with 9 bases in between. Germline V CDR1 and CDR2: LGHDT, YNNKEL (reference sequence). CDR3 sequence (DNA): TGTGCCAGCAGCCTTGGGGCAACCTACGAGCAGTACTTC. Translation gives CASSLGATYEQYF.

The chain employs TRBV29-1 and TRBJ2-5; the D gene is possibly TRBD2 (6 bases). CDR3 length: 14 amino acids. V was trimmed by 4 bases and J by 4 bases, leaving 16 bases between them. Germline CDR1 is SQVTM and CDR2 is ANQGSEA. The CDR3 protein is CSVVGGGYPETQYF. CDR3 bases: TGCAGCGTTGTCGGTGGAGGGTATCCAGAGACCCAGTACTTC.

This rearrangement joins TRBV19 to TRBJ1-1, with 9 positions matching TRBD1. The germline V gene encodes CDR1 LNHDA and CDR2 SQIVND (reference sequence). V shed 7 bases and J 1 base; nucleotides not matched to a gene: 10. The CDR3 is 16 residues long. As DNA, the CDR3 is TGTGCCAGTACCGGAGCCCGGGACAGGGCGAACACTGAAGCTTTCTTT. Protein sequence: CASTGARDRANTEAFF.

This clonotype was counted between two and nine times. One junction end disagrees with the germline gene, perhaps due to a read error. V is TRBV27 and J is TRBJ2-1; 8 positions agree with TRBD2. The germline gives CDR1 MNHEY, CDR2 SMNVEV (reference sequence). This CDR3 has 14 amino acids. Here the CDR3 reads CASSLGLAGNEQFF. CDR3 DNA sequence: TGCGCCAGCAGCTTGGGCCTAGCGGGCAATGAGCAGTTCTTC.

The rearrangement joins TRBV27 to TRBJ2-7; 8 bases map to TRBD1. This CDR3 is built from 13 residues. Germline CDR1 and CDR2: MNHEY and SMNVEV (reference sequence). The V and J ends lost 5 bases and 3 bases, in that order; junction bases with no gene match: 3. The CDR3 region is CASSTGQVYEQYF. As DNA, the CDR3 is TGTGCCAGCAGTACGGGACAGGTCTACGAGCAGTACTTC.

The chain has TRBV7-9 and TRBJ2-1, with D hard to call. Trimming removed 1 base at V and 5 bases at J, with 6 bases between. The CDR3 consists of 13 residues. Germline values: CDR1 SEHNR, CDR2 FQNEAQ (reference sequence). The CDR3 sequence: CASSLVSDNEQFF. CDR3 in DNA: TGTGCCAGCAGCTTAGTATCAGACAATGAGCAGTTCTTC.

V usage is TRBV5-1 and J usage is TRBJ2-7; the D is unclear. V lost 0 bases and J lost 4, with 14 bases in between. The CDR3 has 15 amino acids. Germline V CDR1 and CDR2: SGHRS, YFSETQ. The CDR3 DNA is TGCGCCAGCAGCTTGGAGCCTGGAGAGAGGTACGAGCAGTACTTC. Protein product: CASSLEPGERYEQYF.

This chain joins TRBV30 and TRBJ1-1; a possible D gene is TRBD1 (5 bases). V shed 2 bases and J shed 5 bases, with 12 bases lying between them. Germline V gene sequence: CDR1 GTSNPN, CDR2 SVGIG (reference sequence). The CDR3 spans 13 residues. The CDR3 nucleotides read TGTGCCTGGAGTCACGGGGGGGGAACTGAAGCTTTCTTT. Its protein product is CAWSHGGGTEAFF.

The J gene is TRBJ2-5, the V gene TRBV7-9; 7 bases map to TRBD1. V shed 3 bases, J shed 7 bases, and the junction held 8 bases outside the gene matches. The CDR3 has 14 amino acids. Per the germline V gene, CDR1 is SEHNR and CDR2 is FQNEAQ (reference sequence). CDR3 sequence: CASSFTGDSGTQYF. CDR3 bases: TGTGCCAGCAGCTTTACAGGGGACAGCGGGACCCAGTACTTC.

V gene TRBV3-1 combines with J gene TRBJ2-1; TRBD2 matches 8 bases. The V gene end was trimmed by 3 bases and the J gene end by 8 bases; junction bases not matched to a gene: 15. The CDR3 spans 17 residues. Per the germline V gene, CDR1 is LGHDT and CDR2 is YNNKEL (reference sequence). This CDR3 is CASSQDPTGTGGYEQFF. DNA for the CDR3: TGTGCCAGCAGCCAGGACCCTACCGGGACGGGAGGGTATGAGCAGTTCTTC.

The chain carries TRBV23-1 and TRBJ2-3, with D uncertain. TRBV23-1 is filed as an ORF, its function uncertain. CDR3 length equals 13 residues. V was trimmed by 4 bases and J by 4 bases, leaving 9 bases between them. CDR3: CASSPPRSDTQYF. CDR3 in DNA: TGCGCCAGCAGTCCGCCACGGTCAGATACGCAGTATTTT.

This chain connects TRBV11-2 to TRBJ2-5, with TRBD2 matching over 10 bases. V trimming: 1 base; J trimming: 11 bases; junction bases outside the gene matches: 7. The length of the CDR3 is 14 residues. The germline CDR1 and CDR2 sequences are SGHAT and FQNNGV. CDR3 DNA: TGTGCCAGCAGCTTAGTTTCTAGCGGGAGAACACAGTACTTC. Encoded protein: CASSLVSSGRTQYF.

This chain links TRBV2 with TRBJ2-1; perhaps TRBD2 as D (6 bases). Germline CDR1 and CDR2: SNHLY and FYNNEI. This CDR3 region has 12 residues. Trimming shortened V by 11 bases and J by 9 bases, and 17 bases separated the two germline ends. The CDR3 spells CAFRGRGAEQFF. The CDR3 DNA reads as TGTGCCTTCCGGGGCCGCGGGGCTGAGCAGTTCTTC.

The gene calls are TRBV18 and TRBJ2-2; TRBD1 matches 8 bases. J lost 0 bases, V lost 2 bases, and 11 bases had no gene match. Germline CDR1 reads KGHSH; CDR2 reads LQKENI. CDR3 length: 19 amino acids. CDR3 in amino acids: CASSPIRGRENSNTGELFF. CDR3 DNA sequence: TGTGCCAGCTCACCAATCAGGGGGCGAGAGAATTCGAACACCGGGGAGCTGTTTTTT.

This chain connects TRBV29-1 to TRBJ2-6, with 8 nucleotides matching TRBD1. CDR1 is SQVTM and CDR2 is ANQGSEA in the germline V gene. V trimming: 3 bases; J trimming: 0 bases; junction bases outside the gene matches: 1. CDR3 size: 15 residues. CDR3 sequence reads: CSVEDRDSGANVLTF. The DNA of the CDR3 is TGCAGCGTTGAGGACAGGGACTCTGGGGCCAACGTCCTGACTTTC.

This chain links TRBV27 with TRBJ2-3, with 7 bases identical to TRBD2. Germline V gene sequence: CDR1 MNHEY, CDR2 SMNVEV (reference sequence). V lost 7 bases and J lost 0; bases outside the gene matches: 19. The CDR3 extends over 19 amino acids. CDR3: CASTLRRESGSSSTDTQYF. The CDR3 DNA reads TGTGCCAGCACCTTGAGGCGGGAGTCGGGGTCCTCTAGCACAGATACGCAGTATTTT.

This chain links TRBV3-1 with TRBJ2-7; 13 nucleotides align to TRBD2. The junction had 4 bases not matched to a gene; V was cut back by 3 bases and J by 5 bases. The CDR3 extends over 15 amino acids. Germline loops: CDR1 LGHDT, CDR2 YNNKEL (reference sequence). The CDR3 loop is CASSQGLAGSNEQYF. CDR3 DNA: TGTGCCAGCAGCCAGGGACTAGCGGGATCAAACGAGCAGTACTTC.

The chain is built from TRBV13 and TRBJ2-3, with 11 bases that match TRBD2. The germline gives CDR1 PRHDT, CDR2 FYEKMQ (reference sequence). The CDR3 spans 14 residues. V lost 5 bases to trimming and J lost 6 bases; unmatched junction nucleotides: 4. In DNA, the CDR3 is TGTGCCAGCAGCGCCCGACTAGCGGGGGATACGCAGTATTTT. It codes for CASSARLAGDTQYF.

The chain carries TRBV9 and TRBJ2-1; D is possibly TRBD2 (5 bases). The V end was cut by 4 bases, the J end by 9 bases, with 8 bases between. This CDR3 has 11 amino acids. Germline V gene sequence: CDR1 SGDLS, CDR2 YYNGEE. The CDR3 DNA sequence: TGTGCCAGCAGCCCGGGGTCTGAGCAGTTCTTC. This gives the protein CASSPGSEQFF.

The CDR3 region is CASQEMGEVRETQYF. The DNA of the CDR3 is TGTGCCAGCCAGGAGATGGGGGAGGTTCGGGAGACCCAGTACTTC. V is TRBV2 and J is TRBJ2-5, with a tentative D call TRBD2 (6 bases). CDR3 length equals 15 residues. Germline V gene data show CDR1 as SNHLY and CDR2 as FYNNEI. V shed 8 bases and J shed 5 bases, with 21 bases lying between them.

The chain couples TRBV28 to TRBJ1-5; possible D gene TRBD1, 6 bases. CDR3 length: 16 residues. Trimming removed 3 bases from V and 6 bases from J, with 18 bases in between. Germline CDR1 and CDR2: MDHEN and SYDVKM. In DNA form, the CDR3 reads TGTGCCAGCAGTTTGGGAACAGGGAACTGGGTTCAGCCCCAGCATTTT. Its translation is CASSLGTGNWVQPQHF.

V usage is TRBV24-1 and J usage is TRBJ2-3, with D possibly being TRBD1 (5 bases). This CDR3 comprises 12 residues. V was cut by 6 bases and J by 7 bases, with 10 bases left in between. Germline V gene lookup returns CDR1 KGHDR and CDR2 SFDVKD. The CDR3, as DNA: TGTGCCACCAGTCAGGGTATAAATACGCAGTATTTT. This encodes CATSQGINTQYF.

CDR3 DNA sequence: TGTGCCAGCAGCTTTAGCCTAGCGGATTCCTACAATGAGCAGTTCTTC. Translation gives CASSFSLADSYNEQFF. V is TRBV13 and J is TRBJ2-1, with 7 bases aligning to TRBD2. The germline CDR1 and CDR2 sequences are PRHDT and FYEKMQ (reference sequence). The CDR3 is made up of 16 amino acids. V gave up 3 bases and J gave up 1 base; unmatched junction bases: 6.

This chain connects TRBV7-9 to TRBJ2-7, with D perhaps TRBD1 (6 bases). The CDR3 contains 14 residues. Between the trimmed V and J ends, which lost 3 bases and 3 bases, there was a span of 12 bases. Germline V lookup: CDR1 SEHNR, CDR2 FQNEAQ (reference sequence). The CDR3 DNA follows: TGTGCCAGCAGCTTGAACAGGGTCAACTACGAGCAGTACTTC. Amino acids: CASSLNRVNYEQYF.

This chain links TRBV3-1 with TRBJ1-2, with D maybe TRBD1 (5 bases). Germline V gene data show CDR1 as LGHDT and CDR2 as YNNKEL (reference sequence). V dropped 2 bases and J dropped 2 bases, with 12 bases sitting between them. The CDR3 totals 15 residues. DNA of the CDR3: TGTGCCAGCAGCCAAACGGGGGATGGGAACTATGGCTACACCTTC. Amino acids: CASSQTGDGNYGYTF.

The chain combines TRBV30 with TRBJ2-2; D remains ambiguous. Trimming took 4 bases from V and 7 from J, leaving 7 bases between them. The CDR3 has 11 residues. Germline CDR1 and CDR2: GTSNPN and SVGIG (reference sequence). The CDR3 reads CAWNGGGELFF. The CDR3 DNA is TGTGCCTGGAATGGTGGCGGGGAGCTGTTTTTT.

The rearrangement links TRBV4-3 to TRBJ1-2; the match to TRBD1 covers 8 bases. The CDR3 extends over 17 amino acids. In germline, CDR1 is LGHNA, CDR2 YSLEER. J lost 4 bases, V lost 0 bases, and 10 bases had no gene match. The CDR3 coding sequence is TGCGCCAGCAGCCAAGATCATATCGCAGGGGGCACCTATGGCTACACCTTC. The encoded protein is CASSQDHIAGGTYGYTF.

The gene calls are TRBV5-1 and TRBJ2-1; 11 positions agree with TRBD2. The CDR3 contains 19 residues. After removal of 1 base from V and 2 bases from J, the junction contained 11 bases not matched to a gene. Germline V lookup: CDR1 SGHRS, CDR2 YFSETQ. CDR3 nucleotides: TGCGCCAGCAGCTTGTTGACTAGCGGGGACCCTCCTCCCTACAATGAGCAGTTCTTC. Translated: CASSLLTSGDPPPYNEQFF. The whole variable domain, filled in from reference TRBV5-1 and TRBJ2-1, reads KAGVTQTPRYLIKTRGQQVTLSCSPISGHRSVSWYQQTPGQGLQFLFEYFSETQRNKGNFPGRFSGRQFSNSRSEMNVSTLELGDSALYLCASSLLTSGDPPPYNEQFFGPGTRLTVL.